This is a list of T cell receptor beta chains from one sample in a study of human T cells and chemical hapten exposure. TCRdb fed the RACE reads into MiXCR, producing one record per CDR3 protein. The sample shows some 350,000 distinct CDR3 sequences, roughly 6% of them seen only once. The sample here was whole blood, taken in connection with sensitization to the hapten diphenylcyclopropenone (DPC). The origin of the receptors is a woman between 18 and 29 years old with alopecia areata. Some clones in this sample may be carry-over from other donors' samples. CDR3s include the opening cysteine and the closing phenylalanine or tryptophan. A D gene is named only where the DNA matches it firmly.

NA | TRBJ1-6 | TRBV5-6 | CASSPTPGLNSPLHF
NA | TRBJ1-2 | TRBV28 | CVSSLGGNRYTF
TRBD1 | TRBJ1-4 | TRBV9 | CASSEGQTTNEKLFF
NA | TRBJ2-1 | TRBV27 | CASGPGRINEQFF
NA | TRBJ1-2 | TRBV11-1 | CASSPGQMYGYTF
NA | TRBJ1-5 | TRBV7-2 | CASSLGAMGQPQHF
NA | TRBJ2-3 | TRBV2 | CASRARGSTDTQYF
TRBD1 | TRBJ2-2 | TRBV7-8 | CASRDRAGLGELFF
NA | TRBJ2-6 | TRBV7-8 | CASSLVTGTVRANVLTF
NA | TRBJ1-2 | TRBV10-3 | CAIQETGRGYTF
NA | TRBJ2-4 | TRBV10-3 | CAISAGEGQANIQYF
TRBD2 | TRBJ2-3 | TRBV2 | CASRLAGGSDTQYF
NA | TRBJ2-3 | TRBV24-1 | CATMGKGGNTDTQYF
TRBD1 | TRBJ1-5 | TRBV25-1 | CARPSRGPNQPQHF
TRBD2 | TRBJ2-7 | TRBV27 | CASSSSGAGGAYEQYF
NA | TRBJ2-7 | TRBV4-1 | CASSQDTRDYEQYF
TRBD1 | TRBJ2-5 | TRBV7-3 | CASSSGTGDGTQYF
TRBD2 | TRBJ2-1 | TRBV4-3 | CASSQAGAGHYNEQFF
NA | TRBJ1-2 | TRBV6-5 | CASSYSRRGNYGYTF
TRBD1 | TRBJ1-4 | TRBV4-3 | CASSQDVYRTTDREGEKLFF
TRBD2 | TRBJ2-3 | TRBV12-3/TRBV12-4 | CASSSPPLAGKDTQYF
NA | TRBJ2-5 | TRBV7-2 | CASSLTRAGATSQETQYF
NA | TRBJ2-1 | TRBV6-2/TRBV6-3 | CASSRLSEQFF
NA | TRBJ1-2 | TRBV6-1 | CASSRELSNYGYTF
NA | TRBJ2-5 | TRBV9 | CASSSRVGEETQYF
NA | TRBJ1-2 | TRBV7-8 | CASSLAPADGYTF
NA | TRBJ2-6 | TRBV28 | CASSARTSGANVLTF
NA | TRBJ1-5 | TRBV2 | CASSSRGSGRVNQPQHF
NA | TRBJ2-1 | TRBV12-3/TRBV12-4 | CASGEVGAAVLQFF
NA | TRBJ1-1 | TRBV3-1 | CASSQWWGSANTEAFF
NA | TRBJ2-7 | TRBV5-5 | CASSPGASGYEQYF
NA | TRBJ1-6 | TRBV11-2 | CASSPLHEGIRAPLHF
NA | TRBJ1-1 | TRBV6-2/TRBV6-3 | CASSYFSGVEAFF
TRBD2 | TRBJ2-3 | TRBV27 | CASRPRTSGGRNTQYF
NA | TRBJ2-2 | TRBV9 | CASSVAGQPGELFF
TRBD1 | TRBJ1-1 | TRBV4-1 | CASSQVGQEFRRF
TRBD2 | TRBJ2-2 | TRBV5-4 | CASSLLAGLGTGELFF
NA | TRBJ2-7 | TRBV20-1 | CSARDGGPYEQYF
NA | TRBJ1-1 | TRBV18 | CVSSPGEGMNTEAFF
NA | TRBJ2-5 | TRBV5-1 | CASSLALGPAVQQETQYF
TRBD2 | TRBJ2-7 | TRBV4-3 | CASSQGSGGRIYEQYF
NA | TRBJ2-6 | TRBV7-3 | CASSLTGPGPLHYGANVLTF
NA | TRBJ1-6 | TRBV27 | CASSLSGSSASPLHF
NA | TRBJ1-4 | TRBV25-1 | CASSDPPNEKLFF
TRBD1 | TRBJ1-6 | TRBV6-5 | CASSTGDRETSPLHF
NA | TRBJ1-5 | TRBV6-2/TRBV6-3 | CASSSDANQPQHF
NA | TRBJ1-5 | TRBV7-2 | CASSQRVGNQPQHF
TRBD1 | TRBJ1-1 | TRBV27 | CASTGTGVTEAFF
NA | TRBJ1-1 | TRBV5-1 | CASRPQVNTEAFF
NA | TRBJ1-4 | TRBV7-9 | CASRLEGTTNEKLFF
NA | TRBJ2-5 | TRBV11-3 | CASSLDSETQYF
TRBD2 | TRBJ2-3 | TRBV5-6 | CASSNLAGDTQYF
NA | TRBJ1-1 | TRBV5-4 | CASSPDRNGMNTEAFF
NA | TRBJ2-3 | TRBV27 | CASSFKSIPVGTQYF